Below, 30 T cell receptor beta chains from the same sample are listed, as sequenced in a study of radiation and T cells in renal cell carcinoma. The time point here: baseline pretreatment blood. Treatment of the sample: 15 Gy SBRT to primary tumor, nephrectomy 4 weeks later. Some clones are missing from TCRdb's copy, which holds only in-frame ones; the method was immunoSEQ multiplex PCR. This table has about 150,000 clones, over 75% appearing once. Material: blood, obtained from a patient whose treatment included radiotherapy and nephrectomy. The source of these receptors is a woman aged 50 to 65 with renal cell carcinoma.

This chain links TRBV15 with TRBJ1-2; weak D call: TRBD1 (5 bases). V lost 6 bases and J lost 2, with 16 bases in between. Germline values: CDR1 LNHNV, CDR2 YYDKDF (reference sequence). The CDR3 loop spans 15 amino acids. The CDR3 is CATRPPRAGNYGYTF. The CDR3 DNA reads TGTGCCACCAGACCCCCCAGGGCGGGGAACTATGGCTACACCTTC.

The V gene is TRBV6-5, the J gene TRBJ1-2; D gene uncertain. Germline-derived CDR1 and CDR2 are MNHEY and SVGAGI. The CDR3 runs 13 residues. Trimming pared 2 bases from V and 8 bases from J, leaving 12 bases between. DNA for the CDR3: TGTGCCAGCAGTTACGGAGGGCGCCGGGGCTACACCTTC. This translates into CASSYGGRRGYTF.

This clone was recorded once. The V gene is TRBV11-3, the J gene TRBJ2-3; 10 bases line up with TRBD1. CDR1 is SGHNT and CDR2 is YENEEA in the germline V gene. The CDR3 extends over 15 amino acids. V lost 5 bases and J lost 5; bases outside the gene matches: 7. This chain's CDR3 is CASSQRQGAEDTQYF. The DNA for the CDR3 is TGTGCCAGCAGCCAACGACAGGGGGCTGAAGATACGCAGTATTTT.

This chain uses TRBV6-6 with TRBJ2-5; D is possibly TRBD1 (6 bases). This CDR3 comprises 13 residues. With 5 bases removed from V and 0 bases from J, the gap between germline ends came to 7 bases. CDR1 and CDR2 from the germline V gene are MNHNY and SVGAGI (reference sequence). The CDR3, as DNA: TGTGCCAGCAGTCGACAGGACCAAGAGACCCAGTACTTC. This gives the protein CASSRQDQETQYF.

The chain employs TRBV7-3 and TRBJ2-2, with TRBD1 as a possible D gene (5 bases). CDR3 length equals 15 residues. Trimming left V 2 bases short and J 2 bases short, with 9 bases between. Germline V gives CDR1 SGHTA, CDR2 FQGTGA. The CDR3 region has the DNA TGTGCCAGCAGCTTAGTTCAGGGAAACACCGGGGAGCTGTTTTTT. Translated: CASSLVQGNTGELFF.

The chain couples TRBV7-2 to TRBJ1-6, with D possibly being TRBD1 (6 bases). This CDR3 has 16 amino acids. Germline CDR1 reads SGHTA; CDR2 reads FQGNSA. The V end was cut by 5 bases, the J end by 5 bases, with 16 bases between. The CDR3 DNA is TGTGCCAGCAGCCCTAGACAGGTCTTCCATAATTCACCCCTCCACTTT. Its translation: CASSPRQVFHNSPLHF.

This chain links TRBV6-4 with TRBJ1-5; no clear D. CDR1 is MRHNA and CDR2 is SNTAGT in the germline V gene. There are 14 residues in the CDR3. Trimming pared 0 bases from V and 4 bases from J, leaving 7 bases between. This CDR3 reads CASSDSMSNQPQHF. Here the CDR3 DNA reads TGTGCCAGCAGTGACTCGATGTCGAATCAGCCCCAGCATTTT.

This clone was counted once. This chain joins TRBV5-6 and TRBJ2-7; TRBD1 aligns across 7 bases. CDR1 and CDR2 from the germline V gene are SGHDT and YYEEEE. After removal of 1 base from V and 1 base from J, the junction contained 2 bases not matched to a gene. The CDR3 has 14 amino acids. The CDR3 spells CASSLTGVSYEQYF. In DNA, the CDR3 is TGTGCCAGCAGCTTGACAGGGGTTTCCTACGAGCAGTACTTC.

The gene calls are TRBV7-9 and TRBJ2-6, with no clear D. V lost 5 bases and J lost 4, with 9 bases in between. This CDR3 is built from 14 residues. CDR1 is SEHNR, CDR2 FQNEAQ, per germline (reference sequence). In DNA form, the CDR3 reads TGTGCCAGCAGCCTCGGTCCGGGGGCCAACGTCCTGACTTTC. Encoded protein: CASSLGPGANVLTF.

The CDR3: CASSSSGGRNEQYF. In DNA, the CDR3 is TGTGCCAGCAGCTCTAGCGGGGGGCGCAACGAGCAGTACTTC. The V and J genes are TRBV6-6 and TRBJ2-7, with 11 bases matching TRBD2. Germline lookup yields CDR1 MNHNY and CDR2 SVGAGI (reference sequence). V shed 6 bases and J 5 bases; nucleotides not matched to a gene: 6. The CDR3 consists of 14 residues.

The genes are TRBV19 and TRBJ2-1, with a possible D match to TRBD2 (6 bases). The CDR3 runs to 11 residues. Per the germline V gene, CDR1 is LNHDA and CDR2 is SQIVND (reference sequence). V was trimmed by 7 bases and J by 11 bases, leaving 12 bases between them. CDR3 coding DNA: TGTGCCAGTATGTCCGGGGGTAAGCAGTTCTTC. It yields the protein CASMSGGKQFF.

This chain joins TRBV30 and TRBJ1-2; D is unresolved. From germline, CDR1 is GTSNPN and CDR2 SVGIG (reference sequence). This CDR3 has 13 residues. The V and J ends lost 0 bases and 8 bases respectively, with 13 bases between them. CDR3 DNA: TGTGCCTGGAGTGTAGGATCACATGGGGGCTACACCTTC. Translating it yields CAWSVGSHGGYTF.

V usage is TRBV7-2 and J usage is TRBJ2-3, with 7 bases identical to TRBD2. The CDR3 runs to 15 residues. Per germline, CDR1 SGHTA and CDR2 FQGNSA. Trimming removed 2 bases from V and 6 bases from J; junction bases left unmatched: 8. This CDR3 is CASSLSGGRHDTQYF. CDR3 sequence (DNA): TGTGCCAGCAGCTTATCGGGGGGTAGGCACGATACGCAGTATTTT. Variable domain in full (rest from reference TRBV7-2 and TRBJ2-3): GAGVSQSPSNKVTEKGKDVELRCDPISGHTALYWYRQSLGQGLEFLIYFQGNSAPDKSGLPSDRFSAERTGGSVSTLTIQRTQQEDSAVYLCASSLSGGRHDTQYFGPGTRLTVL.

The chain employs TRBV7-2 and TRBJ2-5; D unclear. The CDR3 contains 14 residues. V was clipped by 3 bases and J by 4 bases, with 12 bases between them. Germline V gene lookup returns CDR1 SGHTA and CDR2 FQGNSA. The CDR3 protein is CASSFMGWRETQYF. In nucleotides, the CDR3 is TGTGCCAGCAGCTTTATGGGATGGCGAGAGACCCAGTACTTC.

This clone has a single count. V gene TRBV9 combines with J gene TRBJ2-5; D is uncertain. From germline, CDR1 is SGDLS and CDR2 YYNGEE. Trimming removed 0 bases from V and 2 bases from J, with 8 bases in between. The CDR3 consists of 14 residues. The CDR3 protein is CASSVGGRQETQYF. The CDR3 region has the DNA TGTGCCAGCAGCGTAGGAGGCAGACAAGAGACCCAGTACTTC.

The V and J genes are TRBV30 and TRBJ2-5; D possibly corresponds to TRBD1 (5 bases). Trimming cost V 0 bases and J 6 bases, with 14 bases left between them. CDR3 length: 14 amino acids. Germline V gene sequence: CDR1 GTSNPN, CDR2 SVGIG (reference sequence). The CDR3 region has the DNA TGTGCCTGGAGTGTCGGACACTCTTTACAGACCCAGTACTTC. Translation gives CAWSVGHSLQTQYF. The full variable domain, with the rest looked up from reference TRBV30 and TRBJ2-5, is SQTIHQWPATLVQPVGSPLSLECTVEGTSNPNLYWYRQAAGRGLQLLFYSVGIGQISSEVPQNLSASRPQDRQFILSSKKLLLSDSGFYLCAWSVGHSLQTQYFGPGTRLLVL.

The chain employs TRBV5-6 and TRBJ2-2, with a tentative D call TRBD1 (6 bases). Trimming removed 4 bases from V and 7 bases from J, with 11 bases in between. This CDR3 spans 13 amino acids. Per germline, CDR1 SGHDT and CDR2 YYEEEE. The CDR3 here is CASSRAQGGELFF. CDR3 nucleotides: TGTGCCAGCAGCCGCGCACAGGGCGGGGAGCTGTTTTTT.

A single count supports this clone. The V gene is TRBV19, the J gene TRBJ1-6; D ambiguous. Germline-derived CDR1 and CDR2 are LNHDA and SQIVND (reference sequence). The V gene lost 3 bases and the J gene lost 6 bases, with 9 bases spanning the gap. The CDR3 sequence is 14 residues long. This chain's CDR3 is CASSITRLNSPLHF. CDR3 nucleotide sequence: TGTGCCAGTAGTATCACCAGGCTTAATTCACCCCTCCACTTT.

The chain is built from TRBV19 and TRBJ1-5; a possible D gene is TRBD1 (6 bases). Between the trimmed V and J ends, which lost 4 bases and 3 bases, there was a span of 13 bases. The CDR3 is 15 residues long. The germline V gene encodes CDR1 LNHDA and CDR2 SQIVND (reference sequence). DNA for the CDR3: TGTGCCAGTAGTAAAGGGGGAGGGAACAATCAGCCCCAGCATTTT. Translation: CASSKGGGNNQPQHF.

This chain uses TRBV14 with TRBJ2-1; 8 nucleotides line up with TRBD1. CDR3 length: 15 residues. The V gene's germline CDR1 is SGHDN and CDR2 FVKESK. J was trimmed by 0 bases and V by 5 bases; bases with no gene match: 3. CDR3 DNA sequence: TGTGCCAGCAGCGGACAGGGTCTCTCCTACAATGAGCAGTTCTTC. Translation: CASSGQGLSYNEQFF.

CDR3 nucleotide sequence: TGTGCCAGCAGAGAACAGGGGGCGAGCTATGGCTACACCTTC. Residues: CASREQGASYGYTF. The genes are TRBV6-6 and TRBJ1-2, with 9 nucleotides matching TRBD1. CDR3 length equals 14 residues. Trimming at V came to 6 bases and at J to 4 bases, leaving 6 bases not matched to a gene. Germline values: CDR1 MNHNY, CDR2 SVGAGI (reference sequence).

CDR3 sequence: CASSYSADSGNTIYF. DNA of the CDR3: TGTGCCAGCAGTTACTCCGCCGACTCTGGAAACACCATATATTTT. V and J are TRBV6-6 and TRBJ1-3; D is unresolved. Deletions cut 0 bases from V and 0 bases from J, with 6 bases between. Germline-derived CDR1 and CDR2 are MNHNY and SVGAGI (reference sequence). The CDR3 is 15 residues long.

V gene TRBV23-1 combines with J gene TRBJ1-5; D gene uncertain. Being an ORF, TRBV23-1 has a function that is uncertain. The CDR3 has 14 residues. Trimming took off 11 bases at V and 4 bases at J, with 18 bases between the two ends. The DNA for the CDR3 is TGCGCCGGCACCAAGAAGGGTGGAAATCAGCCCCAGCATTTT. This translates into CAGTKKGGNQPQHF.

V is TRBV18 and J is TRBJ2-5, with D unclear. Germline values: CDR1 KGHSH, CDR2 LQKENI. Trimming removed 5 bases from V and 1 base from J, with 8 bases in between. This CDR3 has 13 residues. CDR3 in DNA: TGTGCCAGCTCATCTCCCAGCCAAGAGACCCAGTACTTC. It yields the protein CASSSPSQETQYF. The full variable domain, in which reference TRBV18 and TRBJ2-5 provide the parts outside the CDR3, is NAGVMQNPRHLVRRRGQEARLRCSPMKGHSHVYWYRQLPEEGLKFMVYLQKENIIDESGMPKERFSAEFPKEGPSILRIQQVVRGDSAAYFCASSSPSQETQYFGPGTRLLVL.

This clone was seen just once. The CDR3 DNA follows: TGTGCCAGCAGCGCAGGGACAGGCATCGCCGAGCAGTACTTC. Translation gives CASSAGTGIAEQYF. This rearrangement joins TRBV5-6 to TRBJ2-7; 8 bases match TRBD1. V dropped 4 bases and J dropped 6; count of bases not matched to a gene: 9. Germline assignment: CDR1 SGHDT and CDR2 YYEEEE. The CDR3 runs 14 residues.

This chain links TRBV7-2 with TRBJ2-5; TRBD1 is a possible D gene (5 bases). The germline CDR1 and CDR2 sequences are SGHTA and FQGNSA. There are 14 residues in the CDR3. The V gene lost 4 bases and the J gene lost 4 bases, with 13 bases spanning the gap. For the CDR3, the DNA is TGTGCCAGCAGCTCCAGGACACTGAGAGAGACCCAGTACTTC. Translation: CASSSRTLRETQYF.

This chain connects TRBV14 to TRBJ1-5, with TRBD1 as a possible D gene (5 bases). The V and J ends lost 0 bases and 3 bases respectively, with 21 bases between them. The CDR3 contains 19 residues. Germline-derived CDR1 and CDR2 are SGHDN and FVKESK. This CDR3 reads CASSQEGRGRWTSNQPQHF. In DNA, the CDR3 is TGTGCCAGCAGCCAAGAGGGTCGGGGCAGGTGGACTTCCAATCAGCCCCAGCATTTT. Full variable domain (missing parts from reference TRBV14 and TRBJ1-5): EAGVTQFPSHSVIEKGQTVTLRCDPISGHDNLYWYRRVMGKEIKFLLHFVKESKQDESGMPNNRFLAERTGGTYSTLKVQPAELEDSGVYFCASSQEGRGRWTSNQPQHFGDGTRLSIL.

The rearrangement joins TRBV19 to TRBJ1-2; 7 positions match TRBD1. CDR1 is LNHDA and CDR2 is SQIVND in the germline V gene (reference sequence). J lost 4 bases, V lost 2 bases, and 7 bases had no gene match. The CDR3 sequence is 15 residues long. The CDR3 spells CASSINQGGTYGYTF. The CDR3 nucleotides read TGTGCCAGTAGTATAAATCAGGGGGGGACCTATGGCTACACCTTC.

This chain uses TRBV7-2 with TRBJ2-2, with D hard to call. V lost 1 base and J lost 3, with 6 bases in between. Germline V gene data show CDR1 as SGHTA and CDR2 as FQGNSA. CDR3 size: 14 residues. In nucleotides, the CDR3 is TGTGCCAGCAGCTTAGATATGGACACCGGGGAGCTGTTTTTT. Encoded protein: CASSLDMDTGELFF.

Written as DNA, the CDR3 is TGTGCCAGCTCACCAGCTAGCGGGGAAAGAGAGACCCAGTACTTC. Its protein product is CASSPASGERETQYF. The chain couples TRBV18 to TRBJ2-5; 9 bases align to TRBD2. J was trimmed by 4 bases and V by 2 bases; bases with no gene match: 5. The CDR3 length is 15 residues. Germline V gene sequence: CDR1 KGHSH, CDR2 LQKENI.